This entry lists 19 T cell receptor beta chains sequenced from one sample in a study of beta chain features in type 1 diabetes. What was sequenced were expressed TCRB transcripts, since all of the isolated RNA had been reverse transcribed. Sequenced by immunoSEQ multiplex PCR; TCRdb stores in-frame clones only, minus some. The sample includes 350,000 or so clones, roughly 21% seen only once; the top ten take 0.035% to 0.055%. Sequenced input: naive CD4+ T cells from blood. These receptors were taken from a woman younger than 35 in good health.

This rearrangement joins TRBV30 to TRBJ2-5, with TRBD1 identical over 9 bases. Germline-derived CDR1 and CDR2 are GTSNPN and SVGIG (reference sequence). Trimming cost V 2 bases and J 4 bases; bases outside gene matches: 11. The CDR3 runs 16 residues. This CDR3 is CAWSPPPGTGRETQYF. CDR3 nucleotides: TGTGCCTGGAGTCCACCCCCCGGGACAGGGAGAGAGACCCAGTACTTC.

This clone was counted a few times. The genes are TRBV5-1 and TRBJ2-7; 11 positions agree with TRBD2. The CDR3 has 15 amino acids. Per germline, CDR1 SGHRS and CDR2 YFSETQ. The V gene end was trimmed by 4 bases and the J gene end by 2 bases; junction bases not matched to a gene: 5. CDR3 sequence: CASSPLAGGAYEQYF. Written as DNA, the CDR3 is TGCGCCAGCAGCCCCCTAGCGGGGGGTGCCTACGAGCAGTACTTC.

The chain couples TRBV7-2 to TRBJ2-7, with 8 bases aligning to TRBD1. The CDR3 is made up of 16 amino acids. Germline values: CDR1 SGHTA, CDR2 FQGNSA. V shed 1 base and J 3 bases; nucleotides not matched to a gene: 8. The CDR3 protein is CASSLVGGQGGYEQYF. CDR3 DNA: TGTGCCAGCAGCTTAGTGGGCGGACAGGGAGGCTACGAGCAGTACTTC.

This clone came up a few times. This chain uses TRBV7-9 with TRBJ1-2, with 9 bases aligning to TRBD1. CDR1 is SEHNR and CDR2 is FQNEAQ in the germline V gene (reference sequence). The length of the CDR3 is 15 residues. V was clipped by 1 base and J by 6 bases; unmatched bases: 6. In nucleotides, the CDR3 is TGTGCCAGCAGCTTAGTTACAGGGGGCAACCATGGCTACACCTTC. It yields the protein CASSLVTGGNHGYTF.

The sample holds a few counts of this clone. The rearrangement uses TRBV9 and TRBJ2-3; D might be TRBD2 (5 bases). Germline V gene data show CDR1 as SGDLS and CDR2 as YYNGEE. This CDR3 region has 16 residues. V dropped 0 bases and J dropped 4 bases, with 15 bases sitting between them. The CDR3 spells CASSVAFGLAADTQYF. CDR3 DNA sequence: TGTGCCAGCAGCGTAGCTTTTGGCCTAGCAGCAGATACGCAGTATTTT.

This chain connects TRBV5-1 to TRBJ2-1; D gene unclear. Germline loops: CDR1 SGHRS, CDR2 YFSETQ. The CDR3 has 11 amino acids. V was clipped by 0 bases and J by 10 bases, with 5 bases between them. The CDR3, as DNA: TGCGCCAGCAGCTTGGTACGGGAGCAGTTCTTC. Residues: CASSLVREQFF.

In this sample, this clone turned up a few times. The V gene is TRBV29-1, the J gene TRBJ2-5; no firm D call. The CDR3 length is 11 residues. Trimming left V 3 bases short and J 4 bases short, with 6 bases between. Germline values: CDR1 SQVTM, CDR2 ANQGSEA. The CDR3 bases are TGCAGCGTTGATTCTCGAGAGACCCAGTACTTC. Its protein is CSVDSRETQYF.

The rearrangement links TRBV2 to TRBJ2-1, with TRBD2 identical over 7 bases. The CDR3 runs 16 residues. Per the germline V gene, CDR1 is SNHLY and CDR2 is FYNNEI. Unmatched junction bases numbered 14, after V lost 3 bases and J lost 9 bases. DNA of the CDR3: TGTGCCAGCAGTGATTTAACTGGACTAGGACGGGCTGAGCAGTTCTTC. This sequence encodes CASSDLTGLGRAEQFF.

V and J are TRBV12-5 and TRBJ1-1, with TRBD1 matching 9 bases. Germline-derived CDR1 and CDR2 are LGHNT and FRNRAP. Trimming cost V 5 bases and J 4 bases; bases outside gene matches: 2. CDR3 length equals 13 residues. CDR3 protein: CASGAQGATEAFF. CDR3 bases: TGTGCTAGTGGTGCACAGGGGGCCACTGAAGCTTTCTTT. The variable domain in full, with the rest retrieved from reference TRBV12-5 and TRBJ1-1, is DARVTQTPRHKVTEMGQEVTMRCQPILGHNTVFWYRQTMMQGLELLAYFRNRAPLDDSGMPKDRFSAEMPDATLATLKIQPSEPRDSAVYFCASGAQGATEAFFGQGTRLTVV.

This clone was observed a handful of times. V and J are TRBV18 and TRBJ1-1; D ambiguous. Trimming shortened V by 2 bases and J by 0 bases, and 7 bases separated the two germline ends. The CDR3 is 14 residues long. Germline-derived CDR1 and CDR2 are KGHSH and LQKENI. The CDR3 DNA reads as TGTGCCAGCTCACCATCACAGCTGAACACTGAAGCTTTCTTT. Translation gives CASSPSQLNTEAFF.

This clone was picked up a small number of times. CDR3 sequence: CASGLTPGLAGGPNEQFF. The CDR3 coding sequence is TGTGCTAGTGGTTTGACGCCGGGACTAGCGGGAGGGCCGAATGAGCAGTTCTTC. The chain links TRBV12-5 to TRBJ2-1; TRBD2 agrees at 16 bases. CDR3 length equals 18 residues. Germline CDR1 is LGHNT and CDR2 is FRNRAP. The V gene end was trimmed by 2 bases and the J gene end by 7 bases; junction bases not matched to a gene: 8.

The DNA of the CDR3 is TGTGCCAGCAGTCCGGGACTCCGTAGCTCCTACAATGAGCAGTTCTTC. Amino acids: CASSPGLRSSYNEQFF. The chain couples TRBV2 to TRBJ2-1, with a tentative D call TRBD2 (6 bases). Trimming removed 5 bases at V and 0 bases at J, with 14 bases between. Germline CDR1 and CDR2: SNHLY and FYNNEI. The CDR3 spans 16 residues.

The chain employs TRBV14 and TRBJ1-2; D remains unclear. Germline CDR1 and CDR2: SGHDN and FVKESK. Trimming cost V 0 bases and J 1 base, with 15 bases left between them. The CDR3 contains 17 residues. The DNA of the CDR3 is TGTGCCAGCAGCCAAGATCTCGCCAGGCCGCATAACTATGGCTACACCTTC. Residues: CASSQDLARPHNYGYTF.

This sequence joins TRBV4-3 and TRBJ2-4; D remains ambiguous. Per germline, CDR1 LGHNA and CDR2 YSLEER. CDR3 size: 13 residues. V lost 0 bases and J lost 6, with 6 bases in between. The CDR3 bases are TGCGCCAGCAGCCAAGAACAGAGAAACATTCAGTACTTC. Encoded protein: CASSQEQRNIQYF.

The V and J genes are TRBV11-3 and TRBJ2-2; no clear D gene. Germline CDR1 reads SGHNT; CDR2 reads YENEEA. V lost 7 bases, J lost 3 bases, and 12 bases lay in between. This CDR3 is 14 amino acids long. For the CDR3, the DNA is TGTGCCAGCAAAACCGGTGACTACACCGGGGAGCTGTTTTTT. Translated, it gives CASKTGDYTGELFF.

The V and J genes are TRBV4-3 and TRBJ1-2; unclear D gene. V dropped 0 bases and J dropped 4 bases, with 12 bases sitting between them. The CDR3 spans 15 residues. The germline CDR1 and CDR2 sequences are LGHNA and YSLEER. CDR3 loop: CASSQEQASSYGYTF. In DNA form, the CDR3 reads TGCGCCAGCAGCCAAGAGCAGGCCAGTTCCTATGGCTACACCTTC.

V usage is TRBV23-1 and J usage is TRBJ2-1; D not certain. TRBV23-1 is designated an ORF whose function remains uncertain. The CDR3 has 15 amino acids. V gave up 8 bases and J gave up 4 bases, with 18 bases separating them. CDR3 coding DNA: TGCGCCAGCGTCTTATTAAGCCGCATTTACAATGAGCAGTTCTTC. This encodes CASVLLSRIYNEQFF.

This sequence joins TRBV15 and TRBJ2-5; tentative D call: TRBD2 (5 bases). Trimming took 0 bases from V and 4 from J, leaving 12 bases between them. This CDR3 is built from 15 residues. Looked up from germline, CDR1 is LNHNV and CDR2 is YYDKDF (reference sequence). DNA of the CDR3: TGTGCCACCAGCAGAGATCGGGATCTAAGAGAGACCCAGTACTTC. It yields the protein CATSRDRDLRETQYF.

This chain connects TRBV30 to TRBJ2-5; 7 bases map to TRBD2. J gave up 0 bases and V 0 bases, and 4 bases lay outside the gene matches. The CDR3 totals 15 residues. Germline V gives CDR1 GTSNPN, CDR2 SVGIG (reference sequence). The CDR3 DNA follows: TGTGCCTGGAGTGTACCCGGGAGGTACCAAGAGACCCAGTACTTC. It codes for CAWSVPGRYQETQYF.